Shown below are 6 T cell receptor beta chains from a single sample sequenced in a study of cytomegalovirus exposure and HLA in healthy donors. The method was immunoSEQ multiplex PCR; TCRdb's version includes in-frame clones alone and lacks a portion of them. The sample lists more than 300,000 clones; 86% were seen once. Sequencing input: PBMCs. Source of these receptors: a woman under 30 in good health and CMV-seronegative.

A word on this clone: Other DNA variants within this sample encode the same CDR3. Here the CDR3 reads CASSGGTGSYEQYF. In nucleotides, the CDR3 is TGTGCCAGCAGTGGGGGGACAGGCTCCTACGAGCAGTACTTC. The V call is TRBV2, the J call TRBJ2-7; 8 bases are a match to TRBD1. The CDR3 spans 14 residues. CDR1 is SNHLY and CDR2 is FYNNEI in the germline V gene. V shed 4 bases, J shed 0 bases, and the junction held 2 bases outside the gene matches.

This chain connects TRBV9 to TRBJ2-7; 9 nucleotides match TRBD2. The germline gives CDR1 SGDLS, CDR2 YYNGEE. The CDR3 totals 14 residues. The V gene end was trimmed by 4 bases and the J gene end by 5 bases; junction bases not matched to a gene: 7. The CDR3 DNA reads TGTGCCAGCAGCCCAGGGACTAGCTTCAACGAGCAGTACTTC. It specifies CASSPGTSFNEQYF.

The chain carries TRBV6-4 and TRBJ2-1; TRBD2 might be the D (5 bases). CDR3 length equals 14 residues. The germline gives CDR1 MRHNA, CDR2 SNTAGT. V lost 4 bases and J lost 6, with 13 bases in between. The CDR3 DNA reads TGTGCCAGCAGTGTAGACTACCTAGGCAATGAGCAGTTCTTC. Its translation: CASSVDYLGNEQFF.

The rearrangement links TRBV7-2 to TRBJ2-6, with no clear D. Germline-derived CDR1 and CDR2 are SGHTA and FQGNSA. The CDR3 runs 16 residues. Trimming stripped 0 bases from V and 4 bases from J, with 10 bases between. CDR3 in amino acids: CASSLAPGYGANVLTF. CDR3 in DNA: TGTGCCAGCAGCTTAGCGCCGGGTTACGGGGCCAACGTCCTGACTTTC.

The count of this clone is one. CDR3 region: CASSLGVNTEAFF. The CDR3 nucleotides read TGCGCCAGCAGCTTGGGAGTGAACACTGAAGCTTTCTTT. This sequence joins TRBV5-1 and TRBJ1-1; D is unresolved. The CDR3 totals 13 residues. Germline V gene sequence: CDR1 SGHRS, CDR2 YFSETQ. The germline V and J ends were trimmed by 0 bases and 0 bases, with 3 bases remaining between them.

CDR3 in DNA: TGTGCCAGCAGTCTCGGGGTGCTCACCGGGGAGCTGTTTTTT. Translating gives CASSLGVLTGELFF. The chain combines TRBV27 with TRBJ2-2; D perhaps matches TRBD2 (5 bases). Trimming removed 5 bases at V and 4 bases at J, with 11 bases between. The germline CDR1 and CDR2 sequences are MNHEY and SMNVEV (reference sequence). There are 14 residues in the CDR3.